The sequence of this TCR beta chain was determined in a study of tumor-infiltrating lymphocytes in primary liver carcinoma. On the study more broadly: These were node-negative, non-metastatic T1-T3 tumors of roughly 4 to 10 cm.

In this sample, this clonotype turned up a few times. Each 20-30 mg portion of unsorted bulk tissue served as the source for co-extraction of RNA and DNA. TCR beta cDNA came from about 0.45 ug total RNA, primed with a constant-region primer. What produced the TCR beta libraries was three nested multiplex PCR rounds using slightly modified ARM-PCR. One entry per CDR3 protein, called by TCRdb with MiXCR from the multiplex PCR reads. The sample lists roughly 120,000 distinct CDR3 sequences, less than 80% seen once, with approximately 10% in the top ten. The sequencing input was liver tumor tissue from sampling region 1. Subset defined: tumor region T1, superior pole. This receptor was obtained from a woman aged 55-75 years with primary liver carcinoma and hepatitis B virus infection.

Written as DNA, the CDR3 is TGCGCCAGCACCTTAGCAGGGACCCTATTCGTCTCCGGGGAGCTGTTTTTT. Its protein product is CASTLAGTLFVSGELFF. The chain couples TRBV5-1 to TRBJ2-2; D tentatively reads TRBD1 or TRBD2 (5 bases each). The germline V gene has CDR1 SGHRS and CDR2 YFSETQ. The CDR3 totals 17 residues. Trimming pared 6 bases from V and 6 bases from J, leaving 24 bases between.